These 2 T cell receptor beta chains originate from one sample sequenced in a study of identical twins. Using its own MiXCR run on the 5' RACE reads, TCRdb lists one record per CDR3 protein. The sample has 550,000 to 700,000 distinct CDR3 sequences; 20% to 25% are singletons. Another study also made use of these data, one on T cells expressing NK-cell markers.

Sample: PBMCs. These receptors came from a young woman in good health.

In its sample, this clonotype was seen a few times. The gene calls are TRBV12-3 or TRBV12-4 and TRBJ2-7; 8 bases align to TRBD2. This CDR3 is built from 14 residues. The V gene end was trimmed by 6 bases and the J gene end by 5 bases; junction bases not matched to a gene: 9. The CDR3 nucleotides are TGTGCCAGCAGGACTGGACTAGCAGCCCACGAGCAGTACTTC. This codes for CASRTGLAAHEQYF.

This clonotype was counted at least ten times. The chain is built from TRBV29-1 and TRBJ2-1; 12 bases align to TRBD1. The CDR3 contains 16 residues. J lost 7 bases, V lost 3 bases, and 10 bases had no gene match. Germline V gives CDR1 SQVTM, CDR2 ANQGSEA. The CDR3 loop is CSVEGPPGQGANEQFF. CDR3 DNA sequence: TGCAGCGTTGAGGGGCCGCCGGGACAGGGGGCAAATGAGCAGTTCTTC.